Following are 11 T cell receptor beta chains from one sample sequenced in a study of cytomegalovirus exposure and HLA in healthy donors. In the PCR, 60 Vbeta and 13 Jbeta primers were used. Libraries were prepared by immunoSEQ multiplex PCR; TCRdb keeps only in-frame clonotypes and omits some of them. Among around 94,000 clones listed, 60% to 85% were seen once. Sequenced: PBMCs. These receptors were taken from a woman aged 40-49 years in good health and CMV-seropositive.

This clone was counted only a few times. The J gene is TRBJ2-1, the V gene TRBV5-6; a possible D gene is TRBD1 (6 bases). The V gene's germline CDR1 is SGHDT and CDR2 YYEEEE. This CDR3 is 14 amino acids long. Trimming left V 5 bases short and J 6 bases short, with 15 bases between. CDR3 amino acids: CASRKQGLFNEQFF. For the CDR3, the DNA is TGTGCCAGCAGAAAGCAGGGGCTGTTCAATGAGCAGTTCTTC.

Only a few counts were recorded for this clone. The chain recombines TRBV19 with TRBJ2-2; a weak D match, TRBD2 (5 bases). Germline V gives CDR1 LNHDA, CDR2 SQIVND (reference sequence). The CDR3 length is 14 residues. V lost 6 bases and J lost 6, with 14 bases in between. CDR3 in amino acids: CASSPGWESGELFF. For the CDR3, the DNA is TGTGCCAGTAGCCCCGGTTGGGAGTCCGGGGAGCTGTTTTTT.

The genes are TRBV7-9 and TRBJ1-1; 7 bases agree with TRBD1. This CDR3 contains 14 residues. CDR1 and CDR2 (germline): SEHNR, FQNEAQ (reference sequence). With 3 bases clipped from V and 4 bases from J, the junction kept 5 bases outside the gene matches. CDR3 loop: CASSLRQGATEAFF. The DNA of the CDR3 is TGTGCCAGCAGCTTGCGACAGGGCGCCACTGAAGCTTTCTTT.

The rearrangement joins TRBV7-9 to TRBJ2-6; D call uncertain. CDR3 length: 14 amino acids. In germline, CDR1 is SEHNR, CDR2 FQNEAQ (reference sequence). Deletions cut 5 bases from V and 0 bases from J, with 5 bases between. The CDR3, as DNA: TGTGCCAGCAGCGGCCCCTCTGGGGCCAACGTCCTGACTTTC. This encodes CASSGPSGANVLTF.

J is TRBJ2-3 and V is TRBV5-4, with 7 bases aligning to TRBD2. J was trimmed by 5 bases and V by 7 bases; bases with no gene match: 13. Germline V CDR1 and CDR2: SGHNT, YYREEE (reference sequence). CDR3 size: 15 residues. The CDR3, as DNA: TGTGCCAGCCTACAAGGGGCGGGAGTTGGAGATACGCAGTATTTT. It encodes CASLQGAGVGDTQYF.

The rearrangement uses TRBV7-2 and TRBJ2-1; D gene ambiguous. This CDR3 spans 12 amino acids. Trimming removed 1 base at V and 12 bases at J, with 10 bases between. Germline CDR1 and CDR2: SGHTA and FQGNSA. In DNA, the CDR3 is TGTGCCAGCAGCTTAGATCAGTATGGGCAGTTCTTC. This gives the protein CASSLDQYGQFF.

The V call is TRBV15, the J call TRBJ2-5; 8 bases are shared with TRBD2. Germline CDR1 reads LNHNV; CDR2 reads YYDKDF (reference sequence). After removal of 0 bases from V and 5 bases from J, the junction contained 11 bases not matched to a gene. The CDR3 spans 17 residues. CDR3 region: CATSRDVSGNLWETQYF. The CDR3 bases are TGTGCCACCAGCAGAGATGTTAGCGGGAATCTCTGGGAGACCCAGTACTTC.

This clone showed up just a few times. V is TRBV6-4 and J is TRBJ2-1; perhaps TRBD2 as D (5 bases). The V end was cut by 0 bases, the J end by 5 bases, with 11 bases between. This CDR3 region has 15 residues. Germline V gene sequence: CDR1 MRHNA, CDR2 SNTAGT. Here the CDR3 reads CASSDSPDSNNEQFF. The CDR3 coding sequence is TGTGCCAGCAGTGACTCTCCGGACTCTAACAATGAGCAGTTCTTC.

V and J are TRBV4-1 and TRBJ1-2; D is possibly TRBD1 (6 bases). Germline lookup yields CDR1 MGHRA and CDR2 YSYEKL. Trimming left V 0 bases short and J 0 bases short, with 14 bases between. The CDR3 runs 17 residues. The CDR3 sequence is CASSQDAGGKPNYGYTF. CDR3 DNA sequence: TGCGCCAGCAGCCAAGATGCGGGGGGCAAACCTAACTATGGCTACACCTTC.

This rearrangement joins TRBV7-9 to TRBJ2-1, with 9 bases fitting TRBD1. There are 15 residues in the CDR3. With 3 bases clipped from V and 7 bases from J, the junction kept 7 bases outside the gene matches. Germline V CDR1 and CDR2: SEHNR, FQNEAQ (reference sequence). As DNA, the CDR3 is TGTGCCAGCAGCTTTTACAGGGGGCGCCGAAATGAGCAGTTCTTC. Translation gives CASSFYRGRRNEQFF.

The chain carries TRBV14 and TRBJ2-5; TRBD1 might be the D (6 bases). Trimming removed 5 bases at V and 3 bases at J, with 10 bases between. The CDR3 has 13 residues. Germline V gene sequence: CDR1 SGHDN, CDR2 FVKESK. The CDR3 region has the DNA TGTGCCAGCAGCAGGGACATCGAAGAGACCCAGTACTTC. The encoded protein is CASSRDIEETQYF. The whole variable domain, filled in from reference TRBV14 and TRBJ2-5, reads EAGVTQFPSHSVIEKGQTVTLRCDPISGHDNLYWYRRVMGKEIKFLLHFVKESKQDESGMPNNRFLAERTGGTYSTLKVQPAELEDSGVYFCASSRDIEETQYFGPGTRLLVL.